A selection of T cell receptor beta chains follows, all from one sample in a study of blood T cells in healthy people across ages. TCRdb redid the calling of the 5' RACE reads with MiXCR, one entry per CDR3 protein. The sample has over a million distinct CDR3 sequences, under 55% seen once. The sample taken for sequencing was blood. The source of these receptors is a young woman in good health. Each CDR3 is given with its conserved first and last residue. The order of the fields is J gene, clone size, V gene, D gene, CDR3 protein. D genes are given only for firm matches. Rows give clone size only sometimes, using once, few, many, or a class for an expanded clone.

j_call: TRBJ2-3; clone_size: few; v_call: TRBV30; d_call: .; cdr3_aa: CAWSAGTTDTQYF
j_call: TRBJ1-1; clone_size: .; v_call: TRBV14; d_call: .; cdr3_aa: CASRRGIDTEAFF
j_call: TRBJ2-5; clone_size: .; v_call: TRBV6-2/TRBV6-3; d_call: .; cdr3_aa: CASSWSGDGETQYF
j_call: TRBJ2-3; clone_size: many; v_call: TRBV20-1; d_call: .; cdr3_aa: CSGLPLATDTQYF
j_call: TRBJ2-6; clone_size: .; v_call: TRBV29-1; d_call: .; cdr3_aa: CSVPTGPGANVLTF
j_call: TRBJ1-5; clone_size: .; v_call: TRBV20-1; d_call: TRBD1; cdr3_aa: CSSLDRVGQPQHF
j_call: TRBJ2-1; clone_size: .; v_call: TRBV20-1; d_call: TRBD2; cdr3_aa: CSARDLYDSGGDYNEQFF
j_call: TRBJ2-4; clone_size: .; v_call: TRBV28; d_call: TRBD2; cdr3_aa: CASRTSREGDIQYF
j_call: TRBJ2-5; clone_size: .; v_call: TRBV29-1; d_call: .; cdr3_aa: CSVALFQETRYF
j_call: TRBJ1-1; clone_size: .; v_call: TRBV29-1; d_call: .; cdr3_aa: CSAGRSNTEAFF
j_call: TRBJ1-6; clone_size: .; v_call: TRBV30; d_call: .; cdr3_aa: CAWSVLGGATLNSPLHF
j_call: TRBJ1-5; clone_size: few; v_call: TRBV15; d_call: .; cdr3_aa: CATSRVGGPQHF
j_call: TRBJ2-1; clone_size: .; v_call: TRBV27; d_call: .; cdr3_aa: CASSSLLDPRPVYNEQFF
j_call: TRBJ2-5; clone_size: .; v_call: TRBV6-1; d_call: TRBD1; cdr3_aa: CASSEARDRATQETQYF
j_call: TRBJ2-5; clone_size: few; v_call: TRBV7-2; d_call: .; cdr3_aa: CASSLEVWGETQYF
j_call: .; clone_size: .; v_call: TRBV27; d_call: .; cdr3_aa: CASSPSLAYEQYF
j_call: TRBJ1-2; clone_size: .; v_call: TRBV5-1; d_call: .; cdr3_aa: CASSFVTVSGYGYTF
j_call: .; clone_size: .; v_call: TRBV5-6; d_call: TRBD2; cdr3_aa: CASSSLLAGHDNEQYF
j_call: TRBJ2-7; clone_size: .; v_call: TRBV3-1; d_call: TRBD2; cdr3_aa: CASSQEGTSGGYEQYF
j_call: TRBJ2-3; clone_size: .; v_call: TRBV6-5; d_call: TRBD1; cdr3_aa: CASSIDRGSTDTQYF
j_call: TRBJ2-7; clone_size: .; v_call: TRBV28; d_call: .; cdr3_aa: CASSLPGHGSYEQYF
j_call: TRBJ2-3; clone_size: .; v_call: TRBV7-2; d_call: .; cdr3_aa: CASSLAGLPTDTQYF
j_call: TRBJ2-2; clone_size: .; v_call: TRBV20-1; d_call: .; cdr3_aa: CSARRGIGELFF
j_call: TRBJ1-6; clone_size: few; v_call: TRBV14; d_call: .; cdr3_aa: CASSQQGNSPLHF
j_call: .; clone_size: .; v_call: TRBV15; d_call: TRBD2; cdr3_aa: CASSRDRVSGRIHEQYF
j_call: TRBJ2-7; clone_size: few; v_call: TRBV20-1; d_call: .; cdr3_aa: CSAHRGGSAYEQYF
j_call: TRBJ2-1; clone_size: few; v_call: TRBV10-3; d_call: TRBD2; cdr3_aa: CAISESPSGGYYEQFF
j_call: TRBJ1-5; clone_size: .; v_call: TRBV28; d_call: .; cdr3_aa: CASSPGFQPQHF
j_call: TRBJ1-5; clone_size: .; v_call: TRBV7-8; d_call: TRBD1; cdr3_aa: CASSVAGTVLSNQPQHF
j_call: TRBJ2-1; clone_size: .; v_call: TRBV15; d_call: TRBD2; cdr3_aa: CATSMGGSMIDEQFF
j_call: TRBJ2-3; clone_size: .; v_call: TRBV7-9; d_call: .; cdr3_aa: CAFNQFGTDTQYF